This T cell receptor beta chain was sequenced during a study of shared clonotypes between healthy human individuals. Generated by immunoSEQ multiplex PCR, the TCRdb table keeps only in-frame clones and is missing some. This sample has roughly 2,500,000 clones, with 80% to 95% found just once. Looked up from germline, CDR1 is SGHRS and CDR2 is YFSETQ. Trimming at V came to 4 bases and at J to 3 bases, leaving 8 bases not matched to a gene. The CDR3 sequence is 16 residues long. The origin of this receptor is a man aged 18-30 years in good health. Some clones in this sample may be carry-over from other donors' samples. J is TRBJ2-3 and V is TRBV5-1; 10 nucleotides agree with TRBD2. Sequenced input: naive CD4+ T cells from PBMCs. The subset is: CD45RA+ positively selected. The CDR3 sequence: CASSQLAGFGTDTQYF. CDR3 in DNA: TGCGCCAGCAGCCAACTAGCGGGATTTGGGACAGATACGCAGTATTTT.